The 11 T cell receptor beta chains in this list originate from one sample, sequenced in a study of monozygotic twins with inflammatory bowel disease. TCRdb reworked the 5' RACE reads into one entry per CDR3 protein, no DNA. The sample holds over 200,000 distinct CDR3 sequences. Sequencing was carried out using blood. These receptors all stem from a human donor with ulcerative colitis or Crohn's disease, or a healthy co-twin of an affected twin (not recorded which).

This chain connects TRBV4-1 to TRBJ1-5; the TCRdb D gene call, TRBD1, has no DNA to confirm it. CDR1 and CDR2 (germline): MGHRA, YSYEKL. This CDR3 spans 13 amino acids. This CDR3 is CASSPQGVQPQHF.

This CDR3 is CASSPTAGSYEQYF. The chain uses TRBV12-3 or TRBV12-4 and TRBJ2-7; the TRBD2 assignment by TCRdb is unverifiable without DNA. CDR3 length: 14 amino acids.

The CDR3 spells CASVGDTTNTEAFF. The chain is built from TRBV3-1 and TRBJ1-1; the TCRdb D gene call, TRBD1, has no DNA to confirm it. This CDR3 has 14 residues. Germline CDR1 is LGHDT and CDR2 is YNNKEL (reference sequence).

The chain carries TRBV20-1 and TRBJ2-7; TCRdb designates TRBD1, a call that cannot be tested without DNA. Germline V gene data show CDR1 as DFQATT and CDR2 as SNEGSKA (reference sequence). The length of the CDR3 is 14 residues. This chain's CDR3 is CSARADRGYDEQYF.

The rearrangement joins TRBV14 to TRBJ1-2; the D call from TCRdb, TRBD1, cannot be confirmed without DNA. Germline CDR1 SGHDN, CDR2 FVKESK. This CDR3 spans 16 amino acids. The CDR3 reads CASSRDRKPERGGYTF.

The chain links TRBV2 to TRBJ1-5; the TCRdb call, TRBD1, lacks DNA for checking. From germline, CDR1 is SNHLY and CDR2 FYNNEI. This CDR3 has 14 amino acids. The CDR3: CASRSGTVDQPQHF.

This chain joins TRBV5-1 and TRBJ2-1; the D call of TRBD1 rests on TCRdb alone, since no DNA is present to check it. The germline CDR1 and CDR2 sequences are SGHRS and YFSETQ. The CDR3 is 14 residues long. This chain's CDR3 is CASSLRAGRNEQFF.

The chain is built from TRBV24-1 and TRBJ1-5. Germline assignment: CDR1 KGHDR and CDR2 SFDVKD. The CDR3 contains 13 residues. CDR3 sequence: CATSGQPNQPQHF.

The rearrangement uses TRBV11-3 and TRBJ1-6; as DNA is missing, the TRBD1 call by TCRdb cannot be tested. This CDR3 is 14 amino acids long. Germline lookup yields CDR1 SGHNT and CDR2 YENEEA. The CDR3 spells CASSPGRLNSPLHF.

The rearrangement uses TRBV4-1 and TRBJ1-1; absent DNA, TCRdb's TRBD1 call cannot be checked. In germline, CDR1 is MGHRA, CDR2 YSYEKL. The CDR3 covers 18 residues. This chain's CDR3 is CASSQALTPGPGGTEAFF.

This sequence joins TRBV5-5 and TRBJ2-2; TCRdb designates TRBD2, a call that cannot be tested without DNA. The V gene's germline CDR1 is SGHKS and CDR2 YYEKEE (reference sequence). This CDR3 has 18 residues. Here the CDR3 reads CASSWRRAGSSNTGELFF. The variable domain in full, with the rest retrieved from reference TRBV5-5 and TRBJ2-2, is DAGVTQSPTHLIKTRGQQVTLRCSPISGHKSVSWYQQVLGQGPQFIFQYYEKEERGRGNFPDRFSARQFPNYSSELNVNALLLGDSALYLCASSWRRAGSSNTGELFFGEGSRLTVL.